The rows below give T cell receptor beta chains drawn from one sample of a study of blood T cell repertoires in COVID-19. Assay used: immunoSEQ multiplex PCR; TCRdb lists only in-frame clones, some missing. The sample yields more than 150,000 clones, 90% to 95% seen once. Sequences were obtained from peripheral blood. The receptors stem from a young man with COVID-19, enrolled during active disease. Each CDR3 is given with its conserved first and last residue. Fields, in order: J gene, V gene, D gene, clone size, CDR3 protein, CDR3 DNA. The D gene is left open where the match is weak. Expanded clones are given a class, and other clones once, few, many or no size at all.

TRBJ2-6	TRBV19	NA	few	CASSVPGEGGANVLTF	TGTGCCAGTAGTGTCCCAGGGGAAGGGGGGGCCAACGTCCTGACTTTC
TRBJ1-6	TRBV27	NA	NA	CASGITQGVGNSPLHF	TGTGCCAGCGGGATTACACAGGGAGTTGGTAATTCACCCCTCCACTTT
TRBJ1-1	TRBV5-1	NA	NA	CASSPGLGNTEAFF	TGCGCCAGCAGCCCCGGACTGGGAAACACTGAAGCTTTCTTT
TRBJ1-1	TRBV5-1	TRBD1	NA	CASSLAPQGATVSTEAFF	TGCGCCAGCAGCTTGGCGCCGCAGGGGGCGACCGTTAGTACTGAAGCTTTCTTT
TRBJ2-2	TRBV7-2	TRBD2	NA	CASKTGTSTTGELFF	TGTGCCAGCAAGACAGGGACTAGCACCACCGGGGAGCTGTTTTTT
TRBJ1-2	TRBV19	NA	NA	CASSPPLLNYGYTF	TGTGCCAGTAGCCCCCCCCTTCTTAACTATGGCTACACCTTC
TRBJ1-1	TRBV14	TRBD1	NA	CASSRATGGSGTEAFF	TGTGCCAGCAGCCGGGCGACAGGGGGCTCGGGCACTGAAGCTTTCTTT
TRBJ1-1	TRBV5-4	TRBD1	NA	CASSLDPQGIVAEAFF	TGTGCCAGCAGCTTGGACCCACAGGGGATTGTCGCTGAAGCTTTCTTT
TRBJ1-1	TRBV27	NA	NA	CASSLSNWIGTEAFF	TGTGCCAGCAGTTTATCGAACTGGATTGGGACAGAAGCTTTCTTT
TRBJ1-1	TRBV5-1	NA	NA	CASSLGRQNTEAFF	TGCGCCAGCAGCTTGGGGCGGCAGAACACTGAAGCTTTCTTT
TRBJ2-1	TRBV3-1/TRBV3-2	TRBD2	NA	CASSQTSGVNSYNEQFF	TGTGCCAGCAGCCAAACCAGCGGGGTTAACTCCTACAATGAGCAGTTCTTC
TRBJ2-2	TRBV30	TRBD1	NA	CAWRLQGLGTGELFF	TGTGCCTGGAGGCTACAGGGGCTCGGCACCGGGGAGCTGTTTTTT
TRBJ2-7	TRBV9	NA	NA	CASSVAARGFRDEQYF	TGTGCCAGCAGCGTAGCTGCCAGGGGTTTTCGGGACGAGCAGTACTTC
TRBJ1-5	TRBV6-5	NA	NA	CASSYGSNQPQHF	TGTGCCAGCAGTTACGGCTCAAATCAGCCCCAGCATTTT
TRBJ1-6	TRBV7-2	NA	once	CASSLDAARNSPLHF	TGTGCCAGCAGCTTAGACGCGGCGCGTAATTCACCCCTCCACTTT
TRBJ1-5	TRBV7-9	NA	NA	CASSLGWGGLDQPQHF	TGTGCCAGCAGCTTAGGGTGGGGGGGACTGGATCAGCCCCAGCATTTT
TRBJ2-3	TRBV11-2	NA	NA	CASSLDWGISTDTQYF	TGTGCCAGCAGCTTAGACTGGGGCATTAGCACAGATACGCAGTATTTT
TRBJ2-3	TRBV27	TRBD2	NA	CASRLGGGPTDTQYF	TGTGCCAGCAGGTTGGGCGGGGGTCCTACAGATACGCAGTATTTT
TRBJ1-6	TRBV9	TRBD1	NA	CASSIRTGDNSPLHF	TGTGCCAGCAGCATTCGGACAGGGGATAATTCACCCCTCCACTTT
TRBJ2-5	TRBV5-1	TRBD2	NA	CASSRTSGEETQYF	TGCGCCAGCAGCAGGACTAGCGGGGAAGAGACCCAGTACTTC
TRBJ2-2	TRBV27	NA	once	CASSPWGAATGELFF	TGTGCCAGCAGTCCGTGGGGAGCTGCGACCGGGGAGCTGTTTTTT
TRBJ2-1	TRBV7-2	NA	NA	CASSLDAKPRVYNEQFF	TGTGCCAGCAGCTTGGACGCGAAACCGAGGGTTTACAATGAGCAGTTCTTC
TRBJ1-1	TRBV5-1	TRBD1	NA	CASSPRQGGSTEAFF	TGCGCCAGCAGCCCCCGACAGGGAGGCAGCACTGAAGCTTTCTTT
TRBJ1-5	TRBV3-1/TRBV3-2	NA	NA	CASSQDSRDIRQPQHF	TGTGCCAGCAGCCAAGACTCCAGGGACATCAGACAGCCCCAGCATTTT
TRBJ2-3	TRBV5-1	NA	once	CASSLAVADTQYF	TGCGCCAGCAGCTTGGCGGTGGCAGATACGCAGTATTTT
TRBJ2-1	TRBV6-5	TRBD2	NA	CASSASGVYNEQFF	TGTGCCAGCAGCGCTAGCGGGGTTTACAATGAGCAGTTCTTC
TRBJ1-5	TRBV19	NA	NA	CASSIGPGRGNQPQHF	TGTGCCAGTAGTATTGGTCCCGGGCGGGGCAATCAGCCCCAGCATTTT
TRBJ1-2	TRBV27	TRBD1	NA	CASSSRTGGGYTF	TGTGCCAGCAGTTCCCGGACAGGGGGCGGCTACACCTTC
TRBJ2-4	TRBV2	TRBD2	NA	CASSDPAGAKNIQYF	TGTGCCAGCAGTGACCCAGCGGGGGCCAAAAACATTCAGTACTTC